This T cell receptor (beta chain) was identified during a study of early T cells in non-severe SARS-CoV-2 infection. Overall study: Unpaired chains resulted from sequencing bulk RNA of unsorted whole blood.

Attachment of unique molecular identifiers was made to individual cDNA molecules. Each CDR3 protein is one row after TCRdb ran MiXCR on the 5' RACE reads. Found here are some 80,000 distinct CDR3 sequences, 12% of them singletons; the top ten hold around a sixth. CDR1 and CDR2 (germline): MDHEN, SYDVKM. Germline trimming cut 8 bases from V and 7 bases from J; bases unmatched to any gene: 9. The CDR3 has 13 residues. Here the sequenced sample was whole blood, taken at baseline. The chain employs TRBV28 and TRBJ1-2; 8 bases fit TRBD1. This clonotype was sampled from an adult who was a healthcare worker with PCR-confirmed SARS-CoV-2 infection or an uninfected control (not recorded which). The donor label of this sample is uncertain. The CDR3 DNA is TGTGCCAGCCGAAAAACAGGGGGAATTGGCTACACCTTC. Residues: CASRKTGGIGYTF.